Below are 24 T cell receptor beta chains sequenced from a single sample in a study of shared clonotypes between healthy human individuals. Using immunoSEQ multiplex PCR, the repertoire was profiled, and TCRdb retains in-frame clones only, with some absent. There are more than 2,000,000 clones in the sample; around nine tenths occur only once, and 0.13% to 0.15% lies in the top ten. Material: naive CD4+ T cells sorted from blood. The sample's subset: CD45RA+ positively selected. The receptors were gathered from a young man in good health.

The chain joins TRBV9 to TRBJ2-5; 9 bases agree with TRBD2. Germline CDR1 reads SGDLS; CDR2 reads YYNGEE. This CDR3 comprises 14 residues. J was trimmed by 4 bases and V by 8 bases; bases with no gene match: 9. The DNA of the CDR3 is TGTGCCAGTCAACCGGGACTAGCATCAGAGACCCAGTACTTC. Residues: CASQPGLASETQYF.

The CDR3 coding sequence is TGTGCCAGCAGTTATTTCCCCGGGACTAGCGGGAACGAGCAGTACTTC. Its translation: CASSYFPGTSGNEQYF. The genes are TRBV6-5 and TRBJ2-7, with 13 bases identical to TRBD2. Germline trimming cut 3 bases from V and 5 bases from J; bases unmatched to any gene: 7. The CDR3 has 16 residues. Looked up from germline, CDR1 is MNHEY and CDR2 is SVGAGI.

The chain is built from TRBV15 and TRBJ2-7; 9 bases line up with TRBD2. The ends lost 0 bases at V and 2 bases at J; junction bases unmatched: 2. The germline CDR1 and CDR2 sequences are LNHNV and YYDKDF (reference sequence). This CDR3 contains 15 residues. CDR3 region: CATSRDLAGAYEQYF. In DNA, the CDR3 is TGTGCCACCAGCAGAGATTTAGCGGGGGCCTACGAGCAGTACTTC.

J is TRBJ1-2 and V is TRBV10-3; D is possibly TRBD1 (6 bases). The CDR3 is 15 residues long. Trimming took off 3 bases at V and 0 bases at J, with 11 bases between the two ends. Germline CDR1 reads ENHRY; CDR2 reads SYGVKD. CDR3 sequence: CAISETGPPNYGYTF. The CDR3 DNA reads as TGTGCCATCAGTGAAACAGGGCCCCCTAACTATGGCTACACCTTC.

V is TRBV21-1 and J is TRBJ2-7; TRBD1 is the table's D call, not checked against the DNA. TRBV21-1 is termed a pseudogene. The CDR3 has 15 amino acids. CDR3 DNA sequence: TGTGCCAGCAGCACAGGGGGACCTAACCTCCACGAGCAGTACTTC. Its translation: CASSTGGPNLHEQYF.

The chain is built from TRBV12-5 and TRBJ2-7, with 7 positions matching TRBD2. Losses at the gene ends were 2 bases for V and 0 bases for J; bases not matched to a gene: 4. CDR3 length: 15 amino acids. CDR1 and CDR2 from the germline V gene are LGHNT and FRNRAP. CDR3 amino acids: CASGLRREPSYEQYF. Written as DNA, the CDR3 is TGTGCTAGTGGTTTGAGGCGGGAGCCCTCCTACGAGCAGTACTTC.

The CDR3 loop reads CAWMERDTQYF. The CDR3 region has the DNA TGTGCCTGGATGGAGCGAGATACGCAGTATTTT. V and J are TRBV30 and TRBJ2-3, with D unresolved. Germline CDR1 reads GTSNPN; CDR2 reads SVGIG (reference sequence). The CDR3 contains 11 residues. The V end lost 4 bases, the J end lost 5 bases, and 7 bases lay between the germline ends. Complete variable domain (other parts from reference TRBV30 and TRBJ2-3): SQTIHQWPATLVQPVGSPLSLECTVEGTSNPNLYWYRQAAGRGLQLLFYSVGIGQISSEVPQNLSASRPQDRQFILSSKKLLLSDSGFYLCAWMERDTQYFGPGTRLTVL.

This chain connects TRBV18 to TRBJ1-2, with 8 bases that match TRBD1. The CDR3 totals 18 residues. After removal of 0 bases from V and 4 bases from J, the junction contained 13 bases not matched to a gene. Germline values: CDR1 KGHSH, CDR2 LQKENI. The CDR3 coding sequence is TGTGCCAGCTCACCACCTGGGAGTAAAGGACAGGGAAGCTATGGCTACACCTTC. It is translated as CASSPPGSKGQGSYGYTF.

This sequence joins TRBV7-9 and TRBJ2-1; D may be TRBD2 (5 bases). CDR1 SEHNR and CDR2 FQNEAQ come from the germline V gene (reference sequence). Trimming removed 5 bases at V and 6 bases at J, with 20 bases between. The CDR3 has 16 residues. The CDR3 sequence: CASSASVGGEGNEQFF. The DNA for the CDR3 is TGTGCCAGCAGCGCCTCGGTTGGCGGCGAGGGCAATGAGCAGTTCTTC.

The chain recombines TRBV2 with TRBJ1-5; maybe TRBD1 (5 bases). Germline CDR1 reads SNHLY; CDR2 reads FYNNEI. CDR3 length equals 14 residues. Trimming cost V 8 bases and J 6 bases, with 17 bases left between them. The CDR3 is CASVGQGESQPQHF. The CDR3 coding sequence is TGTGCCAGCGTAGGACAAGGGGAGAGTCAGCCCCAGCATTTT.

Notes on this clone: The junction departs from germline at one end; a sequencing error may be responsible. V is TRBV7-7 and J is TRBJ2-5, with 13 positions matching TRBD2. In germline, CDR1 is SSHAT, CDR2 FNYEAQ (reference sequence). CDR3 length: 16 amino acids. The CDR3 DNA sequence: TGTGCTAGCAGCTCAGGGACTAGCGGGAACCAAGAGACCCAGTACTTC. Protein: CASSSGTSGNQETQYF.

This rearrangement joins TRBV19 to TRBJ1-2; 7 nucleotides align to TRBD1. J lost 4 bases, V lost 5 bases, and 10 bases had no gene match. CDR1 and CDR2 (germline): LNHDA, SQIVND (reference sequence). The CDR3 contains 15 residues. CDR3 sequence: CASSLQGWVSYGYTF. The CDR3 nucleotides read TGTGCCAGTAGTCTACAGGGGTGGGTTTCCTATGGCTACACCTTC.

Notes on this clone: The sample carries other DNA sequences with the same CDR3. V is TRBV5-1 and J is TRBJ1-2; D gene ambiguous. Trimming took off 0 bases at V and 2 bases at J, with 8 bases between the two ends. The CDR3 sequence is 14 residues long. Looked up from germline, CDR1 is SGHRS and CDR2 is YFSETQ. CDR3 nucleotides: TGCGCCAGCAGCTTGGTCGCGGAAAACTATGGCTACACCTTC. Its translation: CASSLVAENYGYTF. Together with reference TRBV5-1 and TRBJ1-2, the CDR3 gives the full variable domain: KAGVTQTPRYLIKTRGQQVTLSCSPISGHRSVSWYQQTPGQGLQFLFEYFSETQRNKGNFPGRFSGRQFSNSRSEMNVSTLELGDSALYLCASSLVAENYGYTFGSGTRLTVV.

The rearrangement joins TRBV9 to TRBJ2-1, with TRBD1 matching 7 bases. Unmatched junction bases numbered 5, after V lost 0 bases and J lost 2 bases. Germline V CDR1 and CDR2: SGDLS, YYNGEE. The CDR3 contains 16 residues. The CDR3 here is CASSVAGTAAYNEQFF. The CDR3 nucleotides read TGTGCCAGCAGCGTAGCTGGGACAGCCGCCTACAATGAGCAGTTCTTC.

The V call is TRBV6-6, the J call TRBJ1-6; perhaps TRBD1 as D (5 bases). The CDR3 covers 16 residues. CDR1 is MNHNY, CDR2 SVGAGI, per germline (reference sequence). Trimming took 6 bases from V and 1 from J, leaving 13 bases between them. CDR3 nucleotides: TGTGCCAGCAGCCCTCTGACAGATTCCTATAATTCACCCCTCCACTTT. Translating it yields CASSPLTDSYNSPLHF.

This sequence joins TRBV7-6 and TRBJ1-1, with D possibly being TRBD1 (6 bases). Germline-derived CDR1 and CDR2 are SGHVS and FNYEAQ. The CDR3 extends over 12 amino acids. V dropped 5 bases and J dropped 7 bases, with 11 bases sitting between them. CDR3 nucleotide sequence: TGTGCCAGCAGCATGACAGGCATTGAAGCTTTCTTT. Amino acids: CASSMTGIEAFF.

About this clone itself: One end of the junction is discordant with germline, which a read error may explain. The chain carries TRBV14 and TRBJ1-2; tentative D call: TRBD1 (6 bases). The CDR3 covers 14 residues. Per germline, CDR1 SGHDN and CDR2 FVKESK. Here the CDR3 reads CASSQERSGGLRSF. CDR3 DNA sequence: TGTGCCAGCAGCCAAGAGCGATCCGGGGGCCTCCGTTCCTTC.

This chain links TRBV7-8 with TRBJ1-5, with 10 bases identical to TRBD1. The CDR3 spans 15 residues. Trimming at V came to 4 bases and at J to 4 bases, leaving 4 bases not matched to a gene. Per the germline V gene, CDR1 is SGHVS and CDR2 is FQNEAQ. CDR3 bases: TGTGCCAGCAGCTGGTCGGACAGGGGGAATCAGCCCCAGCATTTT. This gives the protein CASSWSDRGNQPQHF. Supplemented by reference TRBV7-8 and TRBJ1-5, the full variable domain reads GAGVSQSPRYKVAKRGQDVALRCDPISGHVSLFWYQQALGQGPEFLTYFQNEAQLDKSGLPSDRFFAERPEGSVSTLKIQRTQQEDSAVYLCASSWSDRGNQPQHFGDGTRLSIL.

V is TRBV5-3 and J is TRBJ2-2; D is unclear. TRBV5-3 is noted as an ORF with a role that remains uncertain. Trimming took off 6 bases at V and 3 bases at J, with 6 bases between the two ends. The CDR3 length is 12 residues. The CDR3: CARKGYTGELFF. CDR3 coding DNA: TGTGCCAGAAAAGGGTACACCGGGGAGCTGTTTTTT.

This rearrangement joins TRBV7-2 to TRBJ2-7, with D possibly being TRBD2 (6 bases). CDR3 length: 15 residues. The V end lost 8 bases, the J end lost 2 bases, and 19 bases lay between the germline ends. The germline V gene encodes CDR1 SGHTA and CDR2 FQGNSA. CDR3 bases: TGTGCCAGCGGTTTCGGCGGGACCGTTACCTACGAGCAGTACTTC. Protein product: CASGFGGTVTYEQYF.

This chain joins TRBV11-2 and TRBJ2-5; D not certain. The germline gives CDR1 SGHAT, CDR2 FQNNGV. V lost 0 bases and J lost 7, with 6 bases in between. This CDR3 region has 12 residues. The chain's CDR3 is CASSLDPRTQYF. The CDR3 DNA reads as TGTGCCAGCAGCTTAGACCCACGGACCCAGTACTTC.

The J gene is TRBJ2-5, the V gene TRBV6-1, with a tentative D call TRBD2 (6 bases). This CDR3 has 15 amino acids. The germline V gene has CDR1 MNHNS and CDR2 SASEGT. V was pared by 5 bases and J by 4 bases, with 17 bases between. CDR3 DNA: TGTGCCAGCAGTCCCGGGACTCTGGTGGGAGAGACCCAGTACTTC. Translated: CASSPGTLVGETQYF.

The rearrangement joins TRBV30 to TRBJ2-5; TRBD2 matches 12 bases. J lost 2 bases, V lost 0 bases, and 7 bases had no gene match. Germline lookup yields CDR1 GTSNPN and CDR2 SVGIG (reference sequence). The CDR3 loop spans 17 amino acids. CDR3 sequence: CAWSVQRTSGIQETQYF. Here the CDR3 DNA reads TGTGCCTGGAGTGTACAACGGACTAGCGGGATTCAAGAGACCCAGTACTTC.

This clone showed up just once. The chain uses TRBV4-3 and TRBJ1-5; TRBD1 aligns across 7 bases. Germline-derived CDR1 and CDR2 are LGHNA and YSLEER. The CDR3 sequence is 15 residues long. V was pared by 2 bases and J by 4 bases, with 5 bases of the junction left unmatched. The CDR3 reads CASSQQGGLNQPQHF. As DNA, the CDR3 is TGCGCCAGCAGCCAACAGGGGGGACTGAATCAGCCCCAGCATTTT.